Listed below are T cell receptor beta chains from one sample, sequenced in a study of blood T cell repertoires in COVID-19. The repertoire was sequenced with immunoSEQ multiplex PCR; TCRdb's copy has only in-frame clones and lacks some. This sample has about 86,000 clones, with approximately 88% found just once. Source material: peripheral blood. These TCRs come from a woman of 80 years or more with active or convalescent COVID-19. Each CDR3 is given with its conserved first and last residue. Fields, in order: CDR3 protein, CDR3 DNA, V gene, clone size, D gene, J gene. The D gene is left open where the match is weak. Size is omitted from some rows. Given values are once, few, many or a class for expanded clones.

CASSIRAGTYNEQFF TGTGCCAGTAGTATTAGGGCGGGAACCTACAATGAGCAGTTCTTC TRBV19 many - TRBJ2-1
CASSLSRGGPSSYEQYF TGTGCCAGCAGTTTAAGTAGGGGGGGGCCGAGCTCCTACGAGCAGTACTTC TRBV28 - - TRBJ2-7
CASSLSGGYNEQFF TGTGCCAGCTCACTTAGCGGGGGCTACAATGAGCAGTTCTTC TRBV18 - TRBD2 TRBJ2-1
CASSQGRRDREAFF TGTGCCAGCAGCCAAGGCCGGCGGGACAGAGAAGCTTTCTTT TRBV3-1/TRBV3-2 - TRBD1 TRBJ1-1
CASSPTFGTSGASSYNEQFF TGTGCCAGCAGCCCAACCTTCGGGACTAGCGGGGCGAGCTCCTACAATGAGCAGTTCTTC TRBV11-3 - TRBD2 TRBJ2-1
CASSPRLAEPTDTQYF TGTGCCAGCAGCCCCCGACTAGCCGAGCCCACAGATACGCAGTATTTT TRBV7-9 - TRBD2 TRBJ2-3
CASSLRTSSGGVQETQYF TGTGCCAGCTCACTCCGAACCTCTAGCGGGGGGGTTCAAGAGACCCAGTACTTC TRBV18 once TRBD2 TRBJ2-5
CASSRGQSSGNTIYF TGTGCCAGCTCACGGGGACAGTCCTCTGGAAACACCATATATTTT TRBV18 - TRBD1 TRBJ1-3
CAWSGGHYNEQFF TGTGCCTGGAGTGGCGGCCACTACAATGAGCAGTTCTTC TRBV30 - - TRBJ2-1
CSVAGTGDPNYGYTF TGCAGCGTGGCCGGGACAGGGGACCCAAACTATGGCTACACCTTC TRBV29-1 once TRBD1 TRBJ1-2
CASSFGRTRNEQFF TGTGCCAGCAGCTTTGGCAGGACAAGGAATGAGCAGTTCTTC TRBV5-8 - - TRBJ2-1
CASSQAVWYEQYF TGCGCCAGCAGCCAAGCAGTATGGTACGAGCAGTACTTC TRBV4-1 - - TRBJ2-7
CASSFSPWQGYTGELFF TGCGCCAGCAGCTTCTCCCCCTGGCAGGGGTACACCGGGGAGCTGTTTTTT TRBV5-1 - - TRBJ2-2
CASSLAAGANTEAFF TGTGCCAGCAGCTTAGCAGCAGGGGCGAACACTGAAGCTTTCTTT TRBV7-9 - - TRBJ1-1
CASSFAYNQPQHF TGTGCCAGTAGTTTCGCCTACAATCAGCCCCAGCATTTT TRBV19 - - TRBJ1-5
CASSLGQGAGKF TGTGCCAGCAGCCTTGGGCAGGGGGCAGGGAAATTT TRBV6-5 - TRBD1 TRBJ1-6
CASSLWKSSNEKLFF TGTGCCAGCAGTTTATGGAAAAGCTCTAATGAAAAACTGTTTTTT TRBV28 - - TRBJ1-4
CASSGTGGSQPQHF TGTGCCAGCAGTGGGACGGGTGGGAGTCAGCCCCAGCATTTT TRBV2 - - TRBJ1-5
CSAQGWGAEAFF TGCAGCGCTCAAGGGTGGGGAGCGGAGGCTTTCTTT TRBV29-1 - - TRBJ1-1
CASSQTNQETQYF TGTGCCAGCTCACAAACAAACCAAGAGACCCAGTACTTC TRBV18 - - TRBJ2-5
CASRGDNPIQPQHF TGTGCCAGCAGGGGGGACAATCCGATTCAGCCCCAGCATTTT TRBV2 - - TRBJ1-5
CASSLGAGGEQFF TGTGCCAGCAGCCTGGGGGCGGGAGGGGAGCAGTTCTTC TRBV5-4 - TRBD2 TRBJ2-1
CAREGEGNPYEQYF TGTGCCAGAGAAGGGGAAGGAAACCCCTACGAGCAGTACTTC TRBV21-1 few - TRBJ2-7
CASSQRDRAAGELFF TGCGCCAGCAGCCAACGGGACAGGGCGGCCGGGGAGCTGTTTTTT TRBV4-3 - TRBD1 TRBJ2-2
CASSLLRQGGGNEQFF TGTGCCAGCAGTTTATTGCGTCAGGGTGGCGGCAATGAGCAGTTCTTC TRBV28 - - TRBJ2-1
CASSFDGGDQPQHF TGTGCCAGCAGCTTCGACGGGGGGGACCAGCCCCAGCATTTT TRBV5-4 - - TRBJ1-5
CASSAPSMGGGETQYF TGTGCCAGCAGTGCACCCTCAATGGGGGGAGGGGAGACCCAGTACTTC TRBV25-1 few TRBD2 TRBJ2-5
CASTRSHRVGYTF TGTGCCAGCACCCGATCTCACAGGGTTGGCTACACCTTC TRBV28 - - TRBJ1-2
CASSFGTLSNYGYTF TGCGCCAGCAGCTTTGGGACTTTAAGTAACTATGGCTACACCTTC TRBV5-1 - - TRBJ1-2
CASSRSRASETQYF TGTGCCAGCAGCCGATCCAGGGCGTCGGAGACCCAGTACTTC TRBV3-1/TRBV3-2 - - TRBJ2-5
CSARTGGSPEAFF TGCAGCGCACGGACAGGGGGATCCCCTGAAGCTTTCTTT TRBV29-1 - TRBD1 TRBJ1-1
CASSRQMNTEAFF TGTGCCAGCAGCCGACAGATGAACACTGAAGCTTTCTTT TRBV6-4 - - TRBJ1-1
CASSDRTGQTTEAFF TGCGCCAGCAGTGACAGGACTGGACAGACCACTGAAGCTTTCTTT TRBV10-2 - - TRBJ1-1
CASSNPSTNTGELFF TGTGCCAGCAGCAACCCCAGTACGAACACCGGGGAGCTGTTTTTT TRBV21-1 - - TRBJ2-2
CASSFSWNTEAFF TGTGCCAGCAGCTTCAGTTGGAACACTGAAGCTTTCTTT TRBV7-2 - - TRBJ1-1
CASSLGLAGGIGETQYF TGCGCCAGCAGCTTGGGACTAGCGGGGGGGATCGGAGAGACCCAGTACTTC TRBV5-1 - TRBD2 TRBJ2-5
CASSTPGQGADYGYTF TGTGCCAGTAGTACGCCTGGACAGGGGGCGGACTATGGCTACACCTTC TRBV19 - TRBD1 TRBJ1-2
CASGEGSPNEKLFF TGTGCCAGCGGCGAGGGCAGCCCAAATGAAAAACTGTTTTTT TRBV6-7 - - TRBJ1-4
CASSLFDTGGVIPGYTF TGTGCCAGCAGCTTATTCGATACAGGGGGGGTTATTCCTGGCTACACCTTC TRBV11-2 - TRBD1 TRBJ1-2
CASSYVRGGGAFF TGTGCCAGCAGTTACGTCAGGGGCGGGGGAGCTTTCTTT TRBV6-5 - - TRBJ1-1
CASSEAHRNYGYTF TGTGCCAGCAGTGAAGCACACAGAAACTATGGCTACACCTTC TRBV6-1 - - TRBJ1-2
CASSTQRDSYEQYF TGTGCCAGCAGCACACAGCGGGATAGCTACGAGCAGTACTTC TRBV11-2 few TRBD2 TRBJ2-7
CASSPRTSSGQETQYF TGCGCCAGCAGCCCCAGGACTAGTAGTGGGCAAGAGACCCAGTACTTC TRBV5-1 - TRBD2 TRBJ2-5
CASSPPNLAGGSDEQFF TGCGCCAGCAGCCCCCCTAACCTAGCGGGGGGCAGCGATGAGCAGTTCTTC TRBV5-1 once TRBD2 TRBJ2-1
CASSATGAVDTQYF TGTGCCAGCAGCGCAACAGGGGCAGTAGATACGCAGTATTTT TRBV9 - TRBD1 TRBJ2-3
CATSRDGTAYEKLFF TGTGCCACCAGCAGGGACGGGACAGCTTATGAAAAACTGTTTTTT TRBV15 - TRBD1 TRBJ1-4
CASSLSGGTDTQYF TGTGCCAGCAGCCTAAGCGGGGGCACAGATACGCAGTATTTT TRBV11-2 once TRBD2 TRBJ2-3
CASSSTGYEKLFF TGTGCCAGTAGTAGCACAGGGTATGAAAAACTGTTTTTT TRBV19 - - TRBJ1-4
CASRTSGGTYEQYF TGTGCCAGCAGGACTAGCGGGGGGACCTACGAGCAGTACTTC TRBV28 - TRBD2 TRBJ2-7
CASSLGAGATYEQYF TGTGCCAGCAGCTTAGGAGCGGGGGCTACCTACGAGCAGTACTTC TRBV11-3 - TRBD2 TRBJ2-7
CASSSLAGSYEQYF TGTGCCAGCAGCTCCCTAGCGGGATCCTACGAGCAGTACTTC TRBV5-6 once TRBD2 TRBJ2-7
CASSFRLGGYNEQFF TGTGCCAGCAGCTTTCGTCTAGGGGGATACAATGAGCAGTTCTTC TRBV5-5 - - TRBJ2-1
CASGGQSNEKLFF TGTGCTAGTGGGGGACAGTCTAATGAAAAACTGTTTTTT TRBV12-5 - TRBD1 TRBJ1-4